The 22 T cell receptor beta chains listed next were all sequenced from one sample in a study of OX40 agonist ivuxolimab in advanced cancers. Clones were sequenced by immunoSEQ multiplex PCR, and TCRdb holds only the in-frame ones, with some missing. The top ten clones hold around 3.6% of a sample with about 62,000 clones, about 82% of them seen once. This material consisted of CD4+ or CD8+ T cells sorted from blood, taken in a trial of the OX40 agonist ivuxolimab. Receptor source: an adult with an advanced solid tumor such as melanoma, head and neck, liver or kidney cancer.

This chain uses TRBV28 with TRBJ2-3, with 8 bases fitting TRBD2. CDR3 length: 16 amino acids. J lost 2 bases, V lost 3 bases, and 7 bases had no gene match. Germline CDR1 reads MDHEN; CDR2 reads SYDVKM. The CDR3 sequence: CASSLSGGRTTDTQYF. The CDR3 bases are TGTGCCAGCAGTTTGAGTGGCGGGAGGACCACAGATACGCAGTATTTT.

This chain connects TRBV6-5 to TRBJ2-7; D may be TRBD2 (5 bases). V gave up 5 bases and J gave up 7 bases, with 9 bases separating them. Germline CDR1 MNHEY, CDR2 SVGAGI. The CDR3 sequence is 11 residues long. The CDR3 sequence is CASSEGWEQYF. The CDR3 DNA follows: TGTGCCAGCAGTGAGGGTTGGGAGCAGTACTTC.

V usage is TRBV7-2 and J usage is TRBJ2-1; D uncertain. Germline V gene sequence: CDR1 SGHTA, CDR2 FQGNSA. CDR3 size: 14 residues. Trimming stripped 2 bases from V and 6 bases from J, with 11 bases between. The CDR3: CASSLPSLSNEQFF. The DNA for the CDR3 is TGTGCCAGCAGCTTACCCAGCCTGAGCAATGAGCAGTTCTTC.

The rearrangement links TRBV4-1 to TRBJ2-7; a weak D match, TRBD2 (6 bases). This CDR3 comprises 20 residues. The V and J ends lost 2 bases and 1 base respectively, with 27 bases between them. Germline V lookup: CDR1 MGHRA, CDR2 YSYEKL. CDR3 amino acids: CASSQQAVGLATPRSYEQYF. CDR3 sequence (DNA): TGCGCCAGCAGCCAACAAGCGGTTGGTCTAGCGACACCACGGTCCTACGAGCAGTACTTC.

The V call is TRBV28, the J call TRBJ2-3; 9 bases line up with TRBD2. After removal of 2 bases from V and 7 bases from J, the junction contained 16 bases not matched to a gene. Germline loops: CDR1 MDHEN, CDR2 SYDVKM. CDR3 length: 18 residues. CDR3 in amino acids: CASSLRPIRTSEQNTQYF. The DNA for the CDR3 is TGTGCCAGCAGTTTAAGACCTATCCGGACTAGCGAACAAAATACGCAGTATTTT.

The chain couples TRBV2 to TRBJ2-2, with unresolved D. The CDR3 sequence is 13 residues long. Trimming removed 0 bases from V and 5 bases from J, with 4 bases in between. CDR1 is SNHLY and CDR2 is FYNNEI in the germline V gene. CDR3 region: CASSEAFTGELFF. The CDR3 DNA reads TGTGCCAGCAGTGAAGCGTTTACCGGGGAGCTGTTTTTT.

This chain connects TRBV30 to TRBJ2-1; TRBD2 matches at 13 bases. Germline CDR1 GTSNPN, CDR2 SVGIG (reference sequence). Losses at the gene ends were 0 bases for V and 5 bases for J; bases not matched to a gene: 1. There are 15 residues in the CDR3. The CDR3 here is CAWSVGTSGNNEQFF. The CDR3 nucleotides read TGTGCCTGGAGTGTTGGGACTAGCGGGAACAATGAGCAGTTCTTC.

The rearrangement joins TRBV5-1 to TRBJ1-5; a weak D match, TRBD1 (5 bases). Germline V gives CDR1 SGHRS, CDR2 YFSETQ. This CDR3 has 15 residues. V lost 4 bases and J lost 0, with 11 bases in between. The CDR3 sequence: CASSPGFGSNQPQHF. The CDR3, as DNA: TGCGCCAGCAGCCCAGGGTTCGGTAGCAATCAGCCCCAGCATTTT.

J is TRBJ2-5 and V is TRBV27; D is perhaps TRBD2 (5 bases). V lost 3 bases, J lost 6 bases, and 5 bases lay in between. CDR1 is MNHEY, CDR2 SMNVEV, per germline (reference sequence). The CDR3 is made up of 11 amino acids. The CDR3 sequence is CASSFGKTQYF. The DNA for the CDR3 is TGTGCCAGCAGTTTCGGGAAGACCCAGTACTTC.

The DNA of the CDR3 is TGTGCTAGTGGTTCTGGGACGAGCTCCTACAATGAGCAGTTCTTC. This sequence encodes CASGSGTSSYNEQFF. This chain links TRBV12-5 with TRBJ2-1; D possibly matches TRBD1 or TRBD2 (5 bases each). V was cut by 4 bases and J by 0 bases, with 10 bases left in between. The germline CDR1 and CDR2 sequences are LGHNT and FRNRAP. CDR3 length: 15 amino acids.

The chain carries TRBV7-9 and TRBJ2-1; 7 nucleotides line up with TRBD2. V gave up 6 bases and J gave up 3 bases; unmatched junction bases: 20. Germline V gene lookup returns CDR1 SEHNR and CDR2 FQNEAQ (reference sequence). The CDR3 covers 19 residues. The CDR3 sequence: CASSQQAGERPHSYNEQFF. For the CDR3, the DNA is TGTGCCAGCAGTCAACAGGCGGGAGAGCGTCCCCATAGCTACAATGAGCAGTTCTTC.

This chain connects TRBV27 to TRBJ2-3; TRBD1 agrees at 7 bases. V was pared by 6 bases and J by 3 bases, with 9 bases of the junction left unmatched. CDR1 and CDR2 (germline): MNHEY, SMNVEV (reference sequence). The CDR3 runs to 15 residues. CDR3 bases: TGTGCCAGCAGCCCAATGGGCAGGGGGACAGATACGCAGTATTTT. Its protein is CASSPMGRGTDTQYF.

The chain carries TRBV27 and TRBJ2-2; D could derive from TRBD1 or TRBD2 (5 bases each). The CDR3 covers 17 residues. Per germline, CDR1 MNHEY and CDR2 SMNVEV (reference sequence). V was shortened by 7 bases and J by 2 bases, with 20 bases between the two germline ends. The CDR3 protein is CASTFIGADFNTGELFF. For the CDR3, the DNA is TGTGCCAGCACCTTCATCGGGGCGGACTTCAACACCGGGGAGCTGTTTTTT.

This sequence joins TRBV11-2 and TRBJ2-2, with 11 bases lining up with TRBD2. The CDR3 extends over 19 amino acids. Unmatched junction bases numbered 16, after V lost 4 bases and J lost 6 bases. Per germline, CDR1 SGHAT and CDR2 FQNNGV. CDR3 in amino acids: CASSWGPVSGRAVSGELFF. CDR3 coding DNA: TGTGCCAGCAGCTGGGGCCCGGTTAGCGGGAGGGCGGTCTCCGGGGAGCTGTTTTTT.

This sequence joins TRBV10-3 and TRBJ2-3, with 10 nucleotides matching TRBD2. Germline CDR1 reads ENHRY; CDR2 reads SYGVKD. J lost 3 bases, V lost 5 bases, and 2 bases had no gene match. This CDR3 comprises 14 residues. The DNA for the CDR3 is TGTGCCATCAGTCTAGCGGGAGAAACAGATACGCAGTATTTT. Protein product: CAISLAGETDTQYF.

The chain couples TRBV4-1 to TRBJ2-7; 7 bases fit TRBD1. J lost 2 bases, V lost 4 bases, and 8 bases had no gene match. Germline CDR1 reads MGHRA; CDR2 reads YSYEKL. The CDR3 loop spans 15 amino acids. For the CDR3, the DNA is TGCGCCAGCAGCCCTCTTACAGGGGTGGCCTACGAGCAGTACTTC. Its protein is CASSPLTGVAYEQYF.

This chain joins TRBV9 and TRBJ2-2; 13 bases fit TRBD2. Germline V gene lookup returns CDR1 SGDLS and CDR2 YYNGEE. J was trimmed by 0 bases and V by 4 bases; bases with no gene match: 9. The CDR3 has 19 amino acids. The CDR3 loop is CASSRARTSGRANTGELFF. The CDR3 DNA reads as TGTGCCAGCAGCAGGGCCCGGACTAGCGGGAGAGCGAACACCGGGGAGCTGTTTTTT.

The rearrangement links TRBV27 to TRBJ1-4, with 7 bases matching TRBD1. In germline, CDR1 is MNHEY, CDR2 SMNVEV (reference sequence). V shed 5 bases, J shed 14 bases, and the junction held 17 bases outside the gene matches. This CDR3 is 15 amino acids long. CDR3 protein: CASSPSAGQSLGLFF. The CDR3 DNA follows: TGTGCCAGCAGTCCGTCCGCGGGACAGAGTCTAGGGCTGTTTTTT.

The CDR3 DNA reads as TGTGCCAGCAGTTTGGACCCGGGGTCGGTGCTTGGCGAGCAGTACTTC. This encodes CASSLDPGSVLGEQYF. The chain has TRBV28 and TRBJ2-7, with D maybe TRBD2 (5 bases). V lost 3 bases, J lost 6 bases, and 21 bases lay in between. This CDR3 is 16 amino acids long. Germline loops: CDR1 MDHEN, CDR2 SYDVKM.

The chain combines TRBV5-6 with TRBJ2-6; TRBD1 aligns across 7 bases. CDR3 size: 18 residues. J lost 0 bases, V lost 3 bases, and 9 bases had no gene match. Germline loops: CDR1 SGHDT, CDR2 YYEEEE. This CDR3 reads CASSSRTGDASGANVLTF. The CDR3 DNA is TGTGCCAGCAGCTCCCGGACAGGCGACGCCTCTGGGGCCAACGTCCTGACTTTC.

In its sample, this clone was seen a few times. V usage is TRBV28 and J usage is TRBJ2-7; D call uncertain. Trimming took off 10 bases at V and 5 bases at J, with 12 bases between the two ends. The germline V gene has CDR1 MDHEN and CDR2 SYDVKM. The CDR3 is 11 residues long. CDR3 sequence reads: CATRMYNEQYF. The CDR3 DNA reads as TGTGCCACTCGCATGTATAACGAGCAGTACTTC.

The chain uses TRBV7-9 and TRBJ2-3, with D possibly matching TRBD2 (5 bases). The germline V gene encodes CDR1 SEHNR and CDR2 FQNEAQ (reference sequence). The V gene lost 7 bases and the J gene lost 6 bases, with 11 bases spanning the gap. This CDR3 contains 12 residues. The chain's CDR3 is CASTKERDTQYF. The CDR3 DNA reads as TGTGCCAGCACCAAAGAGCGGGATACGCAGTATTTT. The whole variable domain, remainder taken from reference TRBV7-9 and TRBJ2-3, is DTGVSQNPRHKITKRGQNVTFRCDPISEHNRLYWYRQTLGQGPEFLTYFQNEAQLEKSRLLSDRFSAERPKGSFSTLEIQRTEQGDSAMYLCASTKERDTQYFGPGTRLTVL.